The 28 T cell receptor beta chains listed next were all sequenced from one sample in a study of CD8 T cells in ankylosing spondylitis. Each CDR3 protein gets one entry after TCRdb re-called the 5' RACE reads with MiXCR. The sample has approximately 88,000 distinct CDR3 sequences, around 10% seen once. The sequenced material came from blood, either unsorted or a sorted T cell fraction (not recorded which). The origin of the receptors is a male donor with ankylosing spondylitis or in good health (not recorded which).

This clonotype was counted ten times or more. This chain connects TRBV15 to TRBJ1-2, with 9 bases fitting TRBD1. Germline V gene data show CDR1 as LNHNV and CDR2 as YYDKDF (reference sequence). After removal of 0 bases from V and 6 bases from J, the junction contained 5 bases not matched to a gene. The CDR3 contains 15 residues. The CDR3: CATSRDEGQGHGYTF. The DNA of the CDR3 is TGTGCCACCAGCAGAGATGAGGGACAGGGCCATGGCTACACCTTC.

Comment on this clonotype: A read error is possible here, since a much larger clone lies one base away. The gene calls are TRBV7-8 and TRBJ1-1; TRBD1 aligns across 8 bases. The CDR3 has 17 residues. Germline CDR1 reads SGHVS; CDR2 reads FQNEAQ. CDR3 DNA: TGTGTCAGCAGCCCAAGCCCTGACAGGGGCGTAGGGACTGAAGCTTTCTTT. Protein sequence: CVSSPSPDRGVGTEAFF.

This clonotype was counted ten times or more. The chain has TRBV2 and TRBJ1-6; weak D call: TRBD1 (5 bases). Trimming pared 9 bases from V and 5 bases from J, leaving 14 bases between. This CDR3 comprises 14 residues. Germline V lookup: CDR1 SNHLY, CDR2 FYNNEI. The CDR3, as DNA: TGTGCCAGTAAAGGAGGGGTGGATAATTCACCCCTCCACTTT. Translating it yields CASKGGVDNSPLHF.

This clonotype was picked up many times. V gene TRBV19 combines with J gene TRBJ1-6; D is unclear. V lost 7 bases and J lost 10, with 23 bases in between. Germline V gene data show CDR1 as LNHDA and CDR2 as SQIVND (reference sequence). The CDR3 is 16 residues long. The CDR3 bases are TGTGCCAGTAAGGAGGTCCTTTGGGGTATTGAGTCACCCCTCCACTTT. Its translation: CASKEVLWGIESPLHF.

In this sample, this clonotype turned up many times. This chain's CDR3 is CASSPLRGTGSDTQYF. The CDR3 bases are TGTGCCAGTAGTCCTCTGAGGGGGACCGGGTCAGATACGCAGTATTTT. The chain has TRBV19 and TRBJ2-3; TRBD1 might be the D (6 bases). Trimming cost V 5 bases and J 4 bases, with 19 bases left between them. Per germline, CDR1 LNHDA and CDR2 SQIVND (reference sequence). This CDR3 is 16 amino acids long.

Many counts were recorded for this clonotype. The rearrangement uses TRBV6-6 and TRBJ2-7, with no clear D. V was shortened by 7 bases and J by 0 bases, with 7 bases between the two germline ends. This CDR3 comprises 12 residues. Per germline, CDR1 MNHNY and CDR2 SVGAGI (reference sequence). CDR3 amino acids: CASKDSSYEQYF. CDR3 in DNA: TGTGCCAGCAAAGATAGCTCCTACGAGCAGTACTTC.

The table lists this clonotype with many counts. V and J are TRBV5-1 and TRBJ1-6; D might be TRBD1 (5 bases). The CDR3 extends over 14 amino acids. Per germline, CDR1 SGHRS and CDR2 YFSETQ. Trimming pared 3 bases from V and 10 bases from J, leaving 14 bases between. The CDR3 coding sequence is TGCGCCAGCAGCTCAGGGACCTCTCAATCACCCCTCCACTTT. Amino acid sequence: CASSSGTSQSPLHF.

In its sample, this clonotype was seen many times. CDR3 sequence reads: CAITREGQEHYNEQFF. CDR3 bases: TGTGCCATCACCCGAGAAGGGCAGGAACATTACAATGAGCAGTTCTTC. V usage is TRBV10-3 and J usage is TRBJ2-1, with D unclear. This CDR3 is built from 16 residues. Germline-derived CDR1 and CDR2 are ENHRY and SYGVKD. V was cut by 7 bases and J by 4 bases, with 20 bases left in between.

Comment on this clonotype: This clone may be a read error of a much larger clone one base away. The chain carries TRBV5-1 and TRBJ2-7; 9 bases match TRBD1. CDR1 and CDR2 from the germline V gene are SGHRS and YFSETQ. The CDR3 has 15 residues. The CDR3 DNA reads TGCGTCAGCAGCTTGGGTCGACAGGGGGGATACGAGCAGTACTTC. Encoded protein: CVSSLGRQGGYEQYF.

This clonotype has ten or more counts. The J gene is TRBJ2-5, the V gene TRBV11-3; weak D call: TRBD2 (6 bases). Germline V lookup: CDR1 SGHNT, CDR2 YENEEA. The V end lost 4 bases, the J end lost 4 bases, and 16 bases lay between the germline ends. The CDR3 is made up of 15 amino acids. As DNA, the CDR3 is TGTGCCAGCAGCTCCAGAGGTGGGGAGGCAGAGACCCAGTACTTC. As protein: CASSSRGGEAETQYF.

The rearrangement uses TRBV19 and TRBJ2-2, with a possible D match to TRBD1 (5 bases). The V gene's germline CDR1 is LNHDA and CDR2 SQIVND (reference sequence). The CDR3 contains 14 residues. V lost 3 bases and J 5 bases, leaving 10 bases between the germline ends. CDR3 in amino acids: CASSIETVTGELFF. The CDR3 nucleotides are TGTGCCAGTAGTATCGAGACAGTTACCGGGGAGCTGTTTTTT.

This clonotype was detected many times. This CDR3 reads CASSLAGAVGTAFF. The CDR3 coding sequence is TGTGCCAGCAGCCTAGCAGGGGCCGTCGGGACAGCTTTCTTT. The V and J genes are TRBV14 and TRBJ1-1; maybe TRBD1 (6 bases). V was clipped by 4 bases and J by 10 bases, with 19 bases between them. Germline V lookup: CDR1 SGHDN, CDR2 FVKESK. The CDR3 extends over 14 amino acids.

This clonotype was seen many times. This chain uses TRBV7-6 with TRBJ2-6; D remains unclear. Germline assignment: CDR1 SGHVS and CDR2 FNYEAQ. The CDR3 consists of 15 residues. V was shortened by 6 bases and J by 0 bases, with 9 bases between the two germline ends. CDR3: CASSLQSSGANVLTF. For the CDR3, the DNA is TGTGCCAGCAGTCTACAGAGCTCTGGGGCCAACGTCCTGACTTTC.

This clonotype was counted a single time. The V and J genes are TRBV7-3 and TRBJ2-1; 7 bases match TRBD1. V shed 7 bases, J shed 6 bases, and the junction held 6 bases outside the gene matches. Germline V gives CDR1 SGHTA, CDR2 FQGTGA. The CDR3 totals 13 residues. DNA for the CDR3: TGTGCCAGCAACACCTCAGGGGGCAATGAGCAGTTCTTC. It encodes CASNTSGGNEQFF.

The chain joins TRBV7-9 to TRBJ2-5; 9 bases map to TRBD1. The J segment lost 7 bases and the V segment lost 5 bases, leaving 14 bases of the junction unmatched. The CDR3 covers 16 residues. Germline V gives CDR1 SEHNR, CDR2 FQNEAQ (reference sequence). In nucleotides, the CDR3 is TGTGCCAGCAGCAATAAGTTACAGGGGGCCCTCGGGACCCAGTACTTC. This codes for CASSNKLQGALGTQYF. The full variable domain, its missing parts supplied by reference TRBV7-9 and TRBJ2-5, is DTGVSQNPRHKITKRGQNVTFRCDPISEHNRLYWYRQTLGQGPEFLTYFQNEAQLEKSRLLSDRFSAERPKGSFSTLEIQRTEQGDSAMYLCASSNKLQGALGTQYFGPGTRLLVL.

This clonotype was observed at least ten times. This sequence joins TRBV29-1 and TRBJ2-1; D is perhaps TRBD1 (6 bases). The CDR3 is 12 amino acids. Germline V gene data show CDR1 as SQVTM and CDR2 as ANQGSEA. The germline V and J ends were trimmed by 6 bases and 3 bases, with 9 bases remaining between them. CDR3 amino acids: CSVEDSYNEQFF. DNA for the CDR3: TGCAGCGTGGAGGACAGCTACAATGAGCAGTTCTTC.

The rearrangement uses TRBV25-1 and TRBJ1-1, with D uncertain. This CDR3 has 13 amino acids. V lost 8 bases and J lost 1, with 11 bases in between. CDR1 is MGHDK, CDR2 SYGVNS, per germline. The CDR3 DNA reads as TGTGCCAGCCTGGACGGCGAGAACACTGAAGCTTTCTTT. Residues: CASLDGENTEAFF.

This clonotype was seen at least ten times. This chain joins TRBV3-1 and TRBJ2-1; 10 nucleotides line up with TRBD2. The CDR3 loop spans 19 amino acids. V shed 0 bases and J 3 bases; nucleotides not matched to a gene: 11. Germline V CDR1 and CDR2: LGHDT, YNNKEL (reference sequence). Here the CDR3 reads CASSQETGSGGSVYNEQFF. The CDR3 coding sequence is TGTGCCAGCAGCCAAGAAACCGGTAGCGGGGGGTCGGTCTACAATGAGCAGTTCTTC.

This clonotype was picked up many times. The chain links TRBV12-3 or TRBV12-4 to TRBJ2-7; 9 nucleotides align to TRBD1. The CDR3 extends over 15 amino acids. V dropped 2 bases and J dropped 2; count of bases not matched to a gene: 4. The CDR3 loop is CASSLRTGEPYEQYF. The CDR3 region has the DNA TGTGCCAGCAGTTTAAGGACAGGGGAACCCTACGAGCAGTACTTC.

This clonotype was detected ten times or more. This chain joins TRBV7-6 and TRBJ1-5; TRBD1 matches 11 bases. CDR3 length: 15 residues. Germline V gene sequence: CDR1 SGHVS, CDR2 FNYEAQ. V lost 1 base and J lost 5; bases outside the gene matches: 1. The CDR3 loop reads CASSLGDRGDQPQHF. The CDR3 nucleotides read TGTGCCAGCAGCTTAGGGGACAGGGGGGATCAGCCCCAGCATTTT.

This clonotype has a count of ten or more. The chain has TRBV7-8 and TRBJ2-1; D unclear. The germline V and J ends were trimmed by 7 bases and 2 bases, with 15 bases remaining between them. In germline, CDR1 is SGHVS, CDR2 FQNEAQ. This CDR3 contains 15 residues. This CDR3 is CASNIRGVTYNEQFF. CDR3 coding DNA: TGTGCCAGCAACATCCGTGGGGTTACCTACAATGAGCAGTTCTTC.

This clonotype was seen ten or more times. CDR3 nucleotides: TGTGCCAGCAGCGTCACCGGGACAGGGTCTACCGGGGAGCTGTTTTTT. Amino acid sequence: CASSVTGTGSTGELFF. This sequence joins TRBV9 and TRBJ2-2; 9 bases map to TRBD1. In germline, CDR1 is SGDLS, CDR2 YYNGEE. J was trimmed by 5 bases and V by 2 bases; bases with no gene match: 7. The CDR3 has 16 residues.

This clonotype was recorded many times. The V and J genes are TRBV7-2 and TRBJ2-1; D is tentatively TRBD1 or TRBD2 (5 bases each). V was pared by 5 bases and J by 14 bases, with 25 bases between. The CDR3 has 15 amino acids. Germline assignment: CDR1 SGHTA and CDR2 FQGNSA. In nucleotides, the CDR3 is TGTGCCAGCAGCGAATCACTTTCCGGGACCCTTAGCAAGTTCTTC. Its translation: CASSESLSGTLSKFF.

The chain has TRBV3-1 and TRBJ2-2; 9 nucleotides line up with TRBD2. Unmatched junction bases numbered 9, after V lost 0 bases and J lost 4 bases. Germline V gives CDR1 LGHDT, CDR2 YNNKEL (reference sequence). There are 18 residues in the CDR3. In DNA form, the CDR3 reads TGTGCCAGCAGCCAAGAGCCCGGGCGGGGGGGACGCACCGGGGAGCTGTTTTTT. Encoded protein: CASSQEPGRGGRTGELFF. Filled out from reference TRBV3-1 and TRBJ2-2, the complete variable domain reads DTAVSQTPKYLVTQMGNDKSIKCEQNLGHDTMYWYKQDSKKFLKIMFSYNNKELIINETVPNRFSPKSPDKAHLNLHINSLELGDSAVYFCASSQEPGRGGRTGELFFGEGSRLTVL.

This clonotype was observed many times. The rearrangement links TRBV5-1 to TRBJ1-6; D ambiguous. CDR1 is SGHRS, CDR2 YFSETQ, per germline. CDR3 length equals 15 residues. The V gene lost 0 bases and the J gene lost 10 bases, with 14 bases spanning the gap. DNA of the CDR3: TGCGCCAGCAGCTTGGAAGGACGGGAGATATCACCCCTCCACTTT. Protein: CASSLEGREISPLHF.

This clonotype was picked up many times. An end of the junction does not agree with germline; a read error may underlie this. The CDR3 coding sequence is TGTGCTAGCAGCCTCAGCTCCTACAATGAGCAGTTCTTC. Its translation: CASSLSSYNEQFF. V and J are TRBV7-7 and TRBJ2-1; D remains unclear. Germline CDR1 reads SSHAT; CDR2 reads FNYEAQ (reference sequence). This CDR3 has 13 amino acids.

There are many counts of this clonotype. This sequence joins TRBV5-1 and TRBJ2-5, with a tentative D call TRBD2 (6 bases). This CDR3 is built from 22 residues. The V and J ends lost 1 base and 0 bases respectively, with 31 bases between them. Germline values: CDR1 SGHRS, CDR2 YFSETQ. In DNA form, the CDR3 reads TGCGCCAGCAGCTTGTCCCCCCCATCAAACGTCAAACTAGCTGGGTACCAAGAGACCCAGTACTTC. It encodes CASSLSPPSNVKLAGYQETQYF.

This clonotype appeared many times. The chain has TRBV3-1 and TRBJ2-7; 7 bases line up with TRBD1. The germline gives CDR1 LGHDT, CDR2 YNNKEL (reference sequence). The J segment lost 3 bases and the V segment lost 1 base, leaving 6 bases of the junction unmatched. The CDR3 sequence is 15 residues long. The CDR3: CASSQGGTGDYEQYF. The CDR3 region has the DNA TGTGCCAGCAGCCAAGGGGGTACAGGGGACTACGAGCAGTACTTC.